The clone carrying this TCR beta chain was observed a single time. CDR3 size: 15 residues. V lost 7 bases to trimming and J lost 2 bases, with 17 bases between them. Germline lookup yields CDR1 SGHRS and CDR2 YFSETQ. This sample stems from a study of OX40 agonist ivuxolimab in advanced cancers. Collection of blood occurred at baseline, at cycle 4 day 1, and at cycle 7 day 1. Only in-frame clones appear in the TCRdb table, and some are missing; sequencing was by immunoSEQ multiplex PCR. This repertoire shows 60,000 to 65,000 clones, roughly nine tenths found once; its top ten account for around 1.7%. This clonotype was sampled from an adult with an advanced solid tumor such as melanoma, head and neck, liver or kidney cancer. The sequences come from CD4+ or CD8+ T cells sorted from blood, collected in a trial of the OX40 agonist ivuxolimab. J is TRBJ2-3 and V is TRBV5-1; D might be TRBD2 (5 bases). CDR3 amino acids: CASGDRGAHTDTQYF. DNA of the CDR3: TGCGCCAGCGGAGATCGGGGAGCACACACAGATACGCAGTATTTT.